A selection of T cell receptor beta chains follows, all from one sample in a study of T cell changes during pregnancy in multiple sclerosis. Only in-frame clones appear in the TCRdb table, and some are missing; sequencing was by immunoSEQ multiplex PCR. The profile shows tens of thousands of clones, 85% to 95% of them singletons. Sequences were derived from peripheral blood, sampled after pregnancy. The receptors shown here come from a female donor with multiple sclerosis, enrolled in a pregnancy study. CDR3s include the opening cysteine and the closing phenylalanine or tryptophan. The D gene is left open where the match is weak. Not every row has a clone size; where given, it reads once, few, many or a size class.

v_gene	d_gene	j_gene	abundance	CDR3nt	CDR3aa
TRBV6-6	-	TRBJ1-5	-	TGTGCCAGCACGGGTGGCCATCAGCCCCAGCATTTT	CASTGGHQPQHF
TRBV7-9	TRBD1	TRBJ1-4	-	TGTGCCAGTAACCCAGGGGGCGAAAAACTGTTTTTT	CASNPGGEKLFF
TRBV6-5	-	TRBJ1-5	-	TGTGCCAGCAGTCTAAGCCCACAGGGTGATCAGCCCCAGCATTTT	CASSLSPQGDQPQHF
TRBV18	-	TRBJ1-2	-	TGTGCCAGCTCACCCCGCCCTGTCCAGGGCGCCGGCTACACCTTC	CASSPRPVQGAGYTF
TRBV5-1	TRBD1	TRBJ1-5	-	TGCGCCAGCAGCTTGGCGGGACAGGGTGGTCAGCCCCAGCATTTT	CASSLAGQGGQPQHF
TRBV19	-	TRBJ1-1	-	TGTGCCAGTAGTACCCCCCCCGCGTCAAAAGCTTTCTTT	CASSTPPASKAFF
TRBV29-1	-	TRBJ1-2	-	TGCAGCGTTCTCTCGGGGGAGGAAGGCTACACCTTC	CSVLSGEEGYTF
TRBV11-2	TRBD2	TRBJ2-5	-	TGTGCCAGCAGCTTACCTAGCGGGGGACCTTATGAGACCCAGTACTTC	CASSLPSGGPYETQYF
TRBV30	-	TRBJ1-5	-	TGTGCCTGGACTCCAGGAGGGAATCAGCCCCAGCATTTT	CAWTPGGNQPQHF
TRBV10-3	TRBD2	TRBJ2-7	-	TGTGCCATCAGTGGCTCGGGGGGGCCTACCTACGAGCAGTACTTC	CAISGSGGPTYEQYF
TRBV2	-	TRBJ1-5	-	TGTGCCAGCAGTAAGACAGGAGACAATAGCAATCAGCCCCAGCATTTT	CASSKTGDNSNQPQHF
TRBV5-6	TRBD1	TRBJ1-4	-	TGTGCCAGCAGCTTGGCAGGAGGGGGCGGTCCAACTAATGAAAAACTGTTTTTT	CASSLAGGGGPTNEKLFF
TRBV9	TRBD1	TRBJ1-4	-	TGTGCCAGCAGCGTAACAGGGGCAACTAATGAAAAACTGTTTTTT	CASSVTGATNEKLFF
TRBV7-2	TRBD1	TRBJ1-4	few	TGTGCCAGCAGCTCAGCAGGGGGAGAAAAACTGTTTTTT	CASSSAGGEKLFF
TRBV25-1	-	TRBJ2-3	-	TGTGCCAGCAGTGAATACGGCGGGGGCACAGATACGCAGTATTTT	CASSEYGGGTDTQYF
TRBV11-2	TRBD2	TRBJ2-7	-	TGTGCCAGCAGCTGGACTAGCCTAGTGTACGAGCAGTACTTC	CASSWTSLVYEQYF
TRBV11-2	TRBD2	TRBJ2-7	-	TGTGCCAGCAGACCAACCAATACGGTAGCGGGGGTCTACGAGCAGTACTTC	CASRPTNTVAGVYEQYF
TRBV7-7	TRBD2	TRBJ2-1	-	TGTGCCAGCTCAATAGCGGGAGGGTCCTACAATGAGCAGTTCTTC	CASSIAGGSYNEQFF
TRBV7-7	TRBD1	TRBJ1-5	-	TGTGCCAGCAGCTTGCTGGGACAGCTACTTTATAGCAATCAGCCCCAGCATTTT	CASSLLGQLLYSNQPQHF
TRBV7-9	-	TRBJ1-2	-	TGTGCCAGCACCCCACGCGCAAAGCCTAACTATGGCTACACCTTC	CASTPRAKPNYGYTF
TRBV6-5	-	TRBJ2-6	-	TGTGCCAGCACCTCGTCCTCCGGGGCCAACGTCCTGACTTTC	CASTSSSGANVLTF
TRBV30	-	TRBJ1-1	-	TGTGCCTGGAATCTCCCGAACACTGAAGCTTTCTTT	CAWNLPNTEAFF
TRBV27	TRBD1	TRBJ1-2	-	TGTGCCAGCAGTCGCCGGACAGGGATAAACTATGGCTACACCTTC	CASSRRTGINYGYTF
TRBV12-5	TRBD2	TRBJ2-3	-	TGTGCTAGTGGTTTGGGACTAGCGGGACTAGATACGCAGTATTTT	CASGLGLAGLDTQYF
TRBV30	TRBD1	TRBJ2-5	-	TGTGCCTGGCAGGGGGCCCAAGAGACCCAGTACTTC	CAWQGAQETQYF
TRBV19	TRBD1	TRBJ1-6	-	TGTGCCAGTAGTATAGCCCCCGGGACAGGGTATTCACCCCTCCACTTT	CASSIAPGTGYSPLHF
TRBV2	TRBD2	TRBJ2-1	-	TGTGCCAGCAGTGTTGAGGCGGGAGGACACAATGAGCAGTTCTTC	CASSVEAGGHNEQFF
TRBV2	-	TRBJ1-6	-	TGTGCCAGCAGTGATTTAGGGACGGGGGGAAATTCACCCCTCCACTTT	CASSDLGTGGNSPLHF
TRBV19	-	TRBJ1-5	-	TGTGCCAGTAGTATTTTCCCCTCAAGCCCGCATCAGCCCCAGCATTTT	CASSIFPSSPHQPQHF
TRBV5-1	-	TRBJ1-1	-	TGCGCCAGCAGAAACAGGGTGGGTCACACTGAAGCTTTCTTT	CASRNRVGHTEAFF
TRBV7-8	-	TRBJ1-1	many	TGTGCCAGCAACGTGGAGGGCGGCCTAGGGAACACTGAAGCTTTCTTT	CASNVEGGLGNTEAFF
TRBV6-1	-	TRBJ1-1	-	TGTGCCAGCGCTTCGACGGGATACACTGAAGCTTTCTTT	CASASTGYTEAFF
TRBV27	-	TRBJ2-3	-	TGTGCCAGCAGTTCCGCGGGAAATACGCAGTATTTT	CASSSAGNTQYF
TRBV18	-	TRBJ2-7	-	TGTGCCAGCTCACCACGGCAGGGGAGCCCCTACGAGCAGTACTTC	CASSPRQGSPYEQYF
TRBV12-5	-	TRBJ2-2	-	TGTGCTAGTGGACAGCCGAACACCGGGGAGCTGTTTTTT	CASGQPNTGELFF
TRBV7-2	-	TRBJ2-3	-	TGTGCCAGCAGTAGACTAGTCTTGGCAGATACGCAGTATTTT	CASSRLVLADTQYF
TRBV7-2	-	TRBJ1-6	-	TGTGCCAGCAGCCGAAGCACCTATAATTCACCCCTCCACTTT	CASSRSTYNSPLHF
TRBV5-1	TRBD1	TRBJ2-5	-	TGCGCCAGCAGCCCCGAAGGGACAGGTGGAGAGACCCAGTACTTC	CASSPEGTGGETQYF
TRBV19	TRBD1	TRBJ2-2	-	TGTGCCAGCAATTCGGGACAGGGTGACACCGGGGAGCTGTTTTTT	CASNSGQGDTGELFF
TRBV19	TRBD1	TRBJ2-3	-	TGTGCCAGTAGTGTCGGGACAGGGGCGACAGATACGCAGTATTTT	CASSVGTGATDTQYF
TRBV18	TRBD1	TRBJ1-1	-	TGTGCCAGCTCAAAAGACAGGGGGAACACTGAAGCTTTCTTT	CASSKDRGNTEAFF
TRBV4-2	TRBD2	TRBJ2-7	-	TGTGCCAGCAGCCAAGGGGTTTTAGCGGGTGGGGAGCAGTACTTC	CASSQGVLAGGEQYF
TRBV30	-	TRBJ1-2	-	TGTGCCTGGAGAGTTACAGGGACTAACTATGGCTACACCTTC	CAWRVTGTNYGYTF